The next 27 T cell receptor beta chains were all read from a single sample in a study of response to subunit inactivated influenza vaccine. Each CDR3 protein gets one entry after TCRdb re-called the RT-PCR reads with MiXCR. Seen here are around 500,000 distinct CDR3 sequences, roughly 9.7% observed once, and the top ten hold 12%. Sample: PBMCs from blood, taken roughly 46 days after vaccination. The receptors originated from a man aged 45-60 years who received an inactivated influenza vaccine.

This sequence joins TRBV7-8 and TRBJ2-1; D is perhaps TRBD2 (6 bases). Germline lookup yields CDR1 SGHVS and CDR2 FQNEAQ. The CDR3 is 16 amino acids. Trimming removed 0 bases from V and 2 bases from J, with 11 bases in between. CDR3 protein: CASSLAARGAYNEQFF. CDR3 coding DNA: TGTGCCAGCAGCTTAGCCGCGCGGGGAGCCTACAATGAGCAGTTCTTC.

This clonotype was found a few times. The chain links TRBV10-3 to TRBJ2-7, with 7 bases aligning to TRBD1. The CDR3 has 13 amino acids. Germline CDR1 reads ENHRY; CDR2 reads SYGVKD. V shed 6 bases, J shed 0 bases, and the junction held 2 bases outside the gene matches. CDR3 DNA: TGTGCCATCAGGACAGGGAGCTCCTACGAGCAGTACTTC. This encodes CAIRTGSSYEQYF.

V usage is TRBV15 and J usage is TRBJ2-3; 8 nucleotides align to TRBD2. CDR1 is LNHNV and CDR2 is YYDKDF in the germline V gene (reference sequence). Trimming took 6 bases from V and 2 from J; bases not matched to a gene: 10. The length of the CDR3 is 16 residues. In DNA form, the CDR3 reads TGTGCCACCAGTCGCCCGGGACTAGGGAACACAGATACGCAGTATTTT. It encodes CATSRPGLGNTDTQYF.

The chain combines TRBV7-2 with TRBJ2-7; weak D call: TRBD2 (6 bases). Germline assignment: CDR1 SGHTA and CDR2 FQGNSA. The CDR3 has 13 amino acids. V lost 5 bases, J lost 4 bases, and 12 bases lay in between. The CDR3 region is CASSGAGLYEQYF. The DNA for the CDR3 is TGTGCCAGCAGCGGAGCGGGTCTTTACGAGCAGTACTTC.

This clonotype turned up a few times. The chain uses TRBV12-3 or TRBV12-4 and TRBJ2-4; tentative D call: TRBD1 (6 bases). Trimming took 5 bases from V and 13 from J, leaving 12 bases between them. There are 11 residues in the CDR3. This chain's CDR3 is CASSTGFLQYF. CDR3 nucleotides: TGTGCCAGCAGTACAGGGTTTCTCCAGTACTTC.

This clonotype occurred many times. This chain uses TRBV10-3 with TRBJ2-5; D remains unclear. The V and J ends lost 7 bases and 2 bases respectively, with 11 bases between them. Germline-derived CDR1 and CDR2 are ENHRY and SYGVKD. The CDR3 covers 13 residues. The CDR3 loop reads CAITDSRQETQYF. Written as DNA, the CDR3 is TGTGCCATCACTGACTCGAGACAAGAGACCCAGTACTTC.

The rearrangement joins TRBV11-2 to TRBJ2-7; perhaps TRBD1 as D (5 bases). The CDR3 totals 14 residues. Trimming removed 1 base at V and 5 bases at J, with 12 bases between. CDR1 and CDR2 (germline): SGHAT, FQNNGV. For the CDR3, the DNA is TGTGCCAGCAGCTTAGTAGCAGGGAAGAACGAGCAGTACTTC. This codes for CASSLVAGKNEQYF. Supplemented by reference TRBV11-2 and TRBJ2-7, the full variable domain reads EAGVAQSPRYKIIEKRQSVAFWCNPISGHATLYWYQQILGQGPKLLIQFQNNGVVDDSQLPKDRFSAERLKGVDSTLKIQPAKLEDSAVYLCASSLVAGKNEQYFGPGTRLTVT.

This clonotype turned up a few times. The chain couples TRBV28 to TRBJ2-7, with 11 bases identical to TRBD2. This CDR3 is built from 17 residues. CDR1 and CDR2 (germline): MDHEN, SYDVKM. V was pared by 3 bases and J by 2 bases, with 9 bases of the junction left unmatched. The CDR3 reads CASSFDLAGGKAYEQYF. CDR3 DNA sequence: TGTGCCAGCAGTTTCGACTTAGCGGGGGGGAAGGCCTACGAGCAGTACTTC.

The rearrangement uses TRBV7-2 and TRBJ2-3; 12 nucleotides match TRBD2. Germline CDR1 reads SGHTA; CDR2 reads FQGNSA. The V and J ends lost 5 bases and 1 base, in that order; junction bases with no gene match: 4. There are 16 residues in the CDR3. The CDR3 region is CASSDRLAGGTDTQYF. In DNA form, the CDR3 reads TGTGCCAGCAGCGACCGACTAGCGGGGGGCACAGATACGCAGTATTTT.

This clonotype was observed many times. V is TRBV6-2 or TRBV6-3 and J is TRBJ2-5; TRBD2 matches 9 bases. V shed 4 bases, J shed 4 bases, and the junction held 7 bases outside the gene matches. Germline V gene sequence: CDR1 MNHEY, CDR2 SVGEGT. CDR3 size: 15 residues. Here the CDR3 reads CASSFAGGQGETQYF. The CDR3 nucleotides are TGTGCCAGCAGTTTCGCGGGGGGGCAAGGAGAGACCCAGTACTTC.

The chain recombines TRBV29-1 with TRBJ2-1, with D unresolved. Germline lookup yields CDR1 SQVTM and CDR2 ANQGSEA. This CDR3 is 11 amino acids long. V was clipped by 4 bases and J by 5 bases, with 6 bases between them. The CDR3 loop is CSVVGDNEQFF. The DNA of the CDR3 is TGCAGCGTTGTTGGGGACAATGAGCAGTTCTTC.

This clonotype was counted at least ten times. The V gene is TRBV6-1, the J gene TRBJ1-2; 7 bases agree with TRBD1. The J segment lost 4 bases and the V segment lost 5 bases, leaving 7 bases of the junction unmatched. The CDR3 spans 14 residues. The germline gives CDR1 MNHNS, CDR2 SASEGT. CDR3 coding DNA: TGTGCCAGCAGTCGGGACAGCCACTTCTATGGCTACACCTTC. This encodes CASSRDSHFYGYTF.

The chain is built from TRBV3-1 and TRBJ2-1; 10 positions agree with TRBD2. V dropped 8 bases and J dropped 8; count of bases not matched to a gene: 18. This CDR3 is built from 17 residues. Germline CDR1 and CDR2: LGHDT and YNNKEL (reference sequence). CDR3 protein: CASCFAASGGWVHEQFF. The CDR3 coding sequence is TGTGCCAGCTGTTTTGCGGCTAGCGGGGGTTGGGTTCATGAGCAGTTCTTC.

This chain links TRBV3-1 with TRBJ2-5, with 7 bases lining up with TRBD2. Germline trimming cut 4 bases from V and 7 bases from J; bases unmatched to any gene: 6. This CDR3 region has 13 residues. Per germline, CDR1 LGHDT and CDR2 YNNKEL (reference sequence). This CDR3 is CASSPTSLGTQYF. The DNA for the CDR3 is TGTGCCAGCAGCCCGACTAGCTTGGGGACCCAGTACTTC.

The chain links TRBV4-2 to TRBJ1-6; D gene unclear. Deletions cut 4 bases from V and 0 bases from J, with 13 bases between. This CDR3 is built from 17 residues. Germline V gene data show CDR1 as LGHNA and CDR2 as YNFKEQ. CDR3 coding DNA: TGTGCCAGCAGCCTTCAAGGGCCGGACTCCTATAATTCACCCCTCCACTTT. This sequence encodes CASSLQGPDSYNSPLHF.

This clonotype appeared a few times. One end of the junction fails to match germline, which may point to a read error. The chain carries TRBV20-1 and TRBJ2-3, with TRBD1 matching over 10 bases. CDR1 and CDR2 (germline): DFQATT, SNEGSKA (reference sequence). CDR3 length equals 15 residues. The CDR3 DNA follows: TGCAGTGCAAGAGGAGGACAGGGGGGGTCAGATACGCAGTATTTT. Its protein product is CSARGGQGGSDTQYF.

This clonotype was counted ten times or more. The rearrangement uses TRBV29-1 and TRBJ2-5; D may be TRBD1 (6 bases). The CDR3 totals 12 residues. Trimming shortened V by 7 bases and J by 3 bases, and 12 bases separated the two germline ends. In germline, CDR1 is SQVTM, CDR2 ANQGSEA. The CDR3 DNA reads TGCAGCGGGACAGTACCTGAAGAGACCCAGTACTTC. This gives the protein CSGTVPEETQYF.

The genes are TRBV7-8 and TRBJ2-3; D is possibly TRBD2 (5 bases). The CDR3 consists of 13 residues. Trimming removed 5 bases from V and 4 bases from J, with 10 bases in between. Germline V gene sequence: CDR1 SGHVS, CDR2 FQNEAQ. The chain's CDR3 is CASSRGLSDTQYF. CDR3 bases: TGTGCCAGCAGCCGAGGACTTTCAGATACGCAGTATTTT.

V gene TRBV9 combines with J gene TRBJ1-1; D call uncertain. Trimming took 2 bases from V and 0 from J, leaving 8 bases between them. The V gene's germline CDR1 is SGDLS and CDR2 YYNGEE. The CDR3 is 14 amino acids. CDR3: CASSVDPLNTEAFF. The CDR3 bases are TGTGCCAGCAGCGTCGACCCCTTGAACACTGAAGCTTTCTTT.

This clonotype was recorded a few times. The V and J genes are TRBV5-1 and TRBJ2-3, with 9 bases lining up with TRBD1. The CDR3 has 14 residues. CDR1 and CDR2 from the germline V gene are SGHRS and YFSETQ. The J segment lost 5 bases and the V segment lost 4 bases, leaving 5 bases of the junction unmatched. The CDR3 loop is CASSEGQGGDTQYF. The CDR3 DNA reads TGCGCCAGCAGCGAGGGACAGGGCGGAGATACGCAGTATTTT.

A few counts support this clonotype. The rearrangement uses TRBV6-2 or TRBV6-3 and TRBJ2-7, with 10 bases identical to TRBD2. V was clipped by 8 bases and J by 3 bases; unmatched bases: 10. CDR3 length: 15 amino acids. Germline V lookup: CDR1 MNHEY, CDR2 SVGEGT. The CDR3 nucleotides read TGTGCCAGCGAAGAAGCTAGCGGGGGCCACTACGAGCAGTACTTC. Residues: CASEEASGGHYEQYF.

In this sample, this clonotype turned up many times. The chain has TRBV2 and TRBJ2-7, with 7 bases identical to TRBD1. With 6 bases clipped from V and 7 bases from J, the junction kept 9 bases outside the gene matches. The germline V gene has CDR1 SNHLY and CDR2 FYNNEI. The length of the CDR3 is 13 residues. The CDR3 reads CASSLKTGQEQYF. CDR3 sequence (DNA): TGTGCCAGCAGCCTAAAGACAGGGCAAGAGCAGTACTTC.

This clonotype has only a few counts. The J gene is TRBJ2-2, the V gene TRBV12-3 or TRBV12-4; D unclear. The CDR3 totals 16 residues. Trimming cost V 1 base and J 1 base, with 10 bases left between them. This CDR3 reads CASSLEGARNTGELFF. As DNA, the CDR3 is TGTGCCAGCAGTTTAGAGGGCGCTAGGAACACCGGGGAGCTGTTTTTT.

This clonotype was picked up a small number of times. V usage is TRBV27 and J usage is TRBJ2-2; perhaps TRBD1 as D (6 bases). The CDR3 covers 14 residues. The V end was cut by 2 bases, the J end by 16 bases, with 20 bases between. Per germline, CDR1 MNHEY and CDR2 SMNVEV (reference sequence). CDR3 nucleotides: TGTGCCAGCAGTTTACGAGGGCTTGGGGGCATTGAGTTTTTT. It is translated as CASSLRGLGGIEFF.

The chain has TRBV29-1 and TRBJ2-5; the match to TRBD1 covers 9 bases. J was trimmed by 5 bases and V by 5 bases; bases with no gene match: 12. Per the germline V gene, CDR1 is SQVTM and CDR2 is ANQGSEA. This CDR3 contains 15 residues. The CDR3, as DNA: TGCAGCGTTACTCTAACAGGGGGCAGGGGGGAGACCCAGTACTTC. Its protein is CSVTLTGGRGETQYF.

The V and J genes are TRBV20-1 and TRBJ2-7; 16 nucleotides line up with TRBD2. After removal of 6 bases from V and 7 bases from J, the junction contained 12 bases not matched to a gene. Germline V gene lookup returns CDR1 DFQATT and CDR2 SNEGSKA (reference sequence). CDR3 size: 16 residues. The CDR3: CSATGTSGRDLWEQYF. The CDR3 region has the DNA TGCAGTGCCACCGGGACTAGCGGGAGGGATTTATGGGAGCAGTACTTC.

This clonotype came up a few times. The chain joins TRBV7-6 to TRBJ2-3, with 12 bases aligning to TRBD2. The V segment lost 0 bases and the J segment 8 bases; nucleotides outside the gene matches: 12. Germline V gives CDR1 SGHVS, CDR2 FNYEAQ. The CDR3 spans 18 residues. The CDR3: CASSLAGLAGGLYGTQYF. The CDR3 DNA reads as TGTGCCAGCAGCTTAGCGGGGCTAGCGGGGGGGCTTTATGGTACGCAGTATTTT.